Below are 19 T cell receptor beta chains sequenced from a single sample in a study of cytomegalovirus exposure and HLA in healthy donors. Profiled with immunoSEQ multiplex PCR; TCRdb holds only in-frame clones, not every one. The repertoire holds 95,000 to 120,000 clones, with around 82% as singletons. The sequenced sample was PBMCs. These receptors were obtained from a woman in her late teens or twenties in good health and CMV-seronegative.

The rearrangement links TRBV19 to TRBJ2-7, with 7 nucleotides matching TRBD2. V gave up 4 bases and J gave up 3 bases; unmatched junction bases: 3. Germline CDR1 reads LNHDA; CDR2 reads SQIVND (reference sequence). CDR3 length: 13 residues. This CDR3 reads CASSTSGGYEQYF. Here the CDR3 DNA reads TGTGCCAGTAGTACCTCGGGGGGCTACGAGCAGTACTTC.

On this clone: The CDR3 ends on some other residue instead of the conserved phenylalanine or tryptophan, so this is likely a read error. It is unclear where the CDR3 begins or ends on the DNA, so no DNA is shown, and the CDR3 is as TCRdb lists it. The V and J genes are TRBV5-1 and TRBJ1-1; the D segment call TRBD1 is taken from the table without a DNA check. Ends included, the CDR3 has 16 residues. CDR1 is SGHRS, CDR2 YFSETQ, per germline. The CDR3: CASSLRDRGFPAFVPP.

In this sample, this clone turned up a few times. CDR3 bases: TGTGCCAGCAGCGTCGACTTCACCGGGGAGCTGTTTTTT. Its protein is CASSVDFTGELFF. V and J are TRBV5-4 and TRBJ2-2; D uncertain. V shed 4 bases and J shed 4 bases, with 8 bases lying between them. Germline loops: CDR1 SGHNT, CDR2 YYREEE (reference sequence). This CDR3 is 13 amino acids long. Supplemented by reference TRBV5-4 and TRBJ2-2, the full variable domain reads ETGVTQSPTHLIKTRGQQVTLRCSSQSGHNTVSWYQQALGQGPQFIFQYYREEENGRGNFPPRFSGLQFPNYSSELNVNALELDDSALYLCASSVDFTGELFFGEGSRLTVL.

The chain is built from TRBV7-8 and TRBJ1-6; D is perhaps TRBD1 (5 bases). CDR3 length: 17 residues. Trimming cost V 3 bases and J 7 bases, with 19 bases left between them. CDR1 and CDR2 from the germline V gene are SGHVS and FQNEAQ. CDR3 loop: CASSFQGPGSWNSPLHF. DNA of the CDR3: TGTGCCAGCAGCTTCCAGGGTCCGGGCTCCTGGAATTCACCCCTCCACTTT.

J is TRBJ2-7 and V is TRBV6-1; tentative D call: TRBD2 (5 bases). This CDR3 spans 16 amino acids. Germline lookup yields CDR1 MNHNS and CDR2 SASEGT. V was pared by 2 bases and J by 0 bases, with 14 bases between. The CDR3 bases are TGTGCCAGCAGTGAATTGGACGGCGAGGGCTCCTACGAGCAGTACTTC. Translation: CASSELDGEGSYEQYF.

The chain employs TRBV19 and TRBJ2-5; weak D call: TRBD1 (6 bases). The CDR3 has 12 amino acids. V was shortened by 10 bases and J by 4 bases, with 13 bases between the two germline ends. CDR1 is LNHDA and CDR2 is SQIVND in the germline V gene (reference sequence). The CDR3 DNA reads TGTGCCACCGGAGAAGGGGGAGAGACCCAGTACTTC. Amino acids: CATGEGGETQYF.

This chain links TRBV29-1 with TRBJ1-2; TRBD1 aligns across 8 bases. The CDR3 sequence is 14 residues long. V gave up 7 bases and J gave up 7 bases; unmatched junction bases: 14. Germline V gives CDR1 SQVTM, CDR2 ANQGSEA. For the CDR3, the DNA is TGCAGCGCTGTTCCCGGGACAGGAAAGGGTGGCTACACCTTC. It codes for CSAVPGTGKGGYTF.

V usage is TRBV7-9 and J usage is TRBJ2-1; D perhaps matches TRBD1 (5 bases). Germline V gene sequence: CDR1 SEHNR, CDR2 FQNEAQ (reference sequence). Deletions cut 1 base from V and 6 bases from J, with 22 bases between. The CDR3 extends over 18 amino acids. The CDR3 sequence: CASSLGWLEGESINEQFF. The CDR3 DNA reads TGTGCCAGCAGCTTAGGTTGGTTAGAAGGGGAATCAATCAATGAGCAGTTCTTC.

CDR3 DNA sequence: TGTGCCAGCAGCTGGGACAGGGACACAGATACGCAGTATTTT. It is translated as CASSWDRDTDTQYF. V usage is TRBV7-9 and J usage is TRBJ2-3; 9 bases are a match to TRBD1. Trimming took 4 bases from V and 2 from J; bases not matched to a gene: 1. This CDR3 comprises 14 residues. Per the germline V gene, CDR1 is SEHNR and CDR2 is FQNEAQ (reference sequence).

The rearrangement joins TRBV30 to TRBJ1-6; no firm D call. V was shortened by 2 bases and J by 7 bases, with 12 bases between the two germline ends. CDR1 and CDR2 from the germline V gene are GTSNPN and SVGIG (reference sequence). This CDR3 is built from 14 residues. The CDR3 DNA follows: TGTGCCTGGAGTCTAGAAGCGCGAAATTCACCCCTCCACTTT. It yields the protein CAWSLEARNSPLHF.

This rearrangement joins TRBV5-1 to TRBJ1-2; no definite D call. The CDR3 is 14 amino acids. The V and J ends lost 4 bases and 4 bases respectively, with 14 bases between them. CDR1 is SGHRS and CDR2 is YFSETQ in the germline V gene. CDR3 residues: CASSPAQASYGYTF. The DNA of the CDR3 is TGCGCCAGCAGCCCCGCCCAGGCATCCTATGGCTACACCTTC.

The CDR3 is CASSEHGGPYEQYF. The DNA for the CDR3 is TGTGCCAGCAGTGAACACGGGGGACCCTACGAGCAGTACTTC. V is TRBV2 and J is TRBJ2-7; possibly TRBD2 for D (6 bases). The CDR3 has 14 amino acids. The V gene lost 2 bases and the J gene lost 2 bases, with 10 bases spanning the gap. Germline V gene sequence: CDR1 SNHLY, CDR2 FYNNEI.

The rearrangement uses TRBV4-1 and TRBJ1-5; D might be TRBD1 (6 bases). V was pared by 4 bases and J by 6 bases, with 13 bases between. CDR3 size: 14 residues. CDR1 is MGHRA, CDR2 YSYEKL, per germline. Here the CDR3 DNA reads TGCGCCAGCAGCCTCACGGGACAAGGTCAGCCCCAGCATTTT. This sequence encodes CASSLTGQGQPQHF.

The chain uses TRBV7-8 and TRBJ2-7, with TRBD1 matching over 7 bases. The CDR3 loop spans 15 amino acids. Germline V gene data show CDR1 as SGHVS and CDR2 as FQNEAQ. Trimming cost V 5 bases and J 4 bases; bases outside gene matches: 11. DNA for the CDR3: TGTGCCAGCAGCCTGGACAGGATGTTAAAGTACGAGCAGTACTTC. Translated: CASSLDRMLKYEQYF.

The chain combines TRBV27 with TRBJ1-1; D gene uncertain. V was clipped by 1 base and J by 0 bases, with 6 bases between them. The CDR3 consists of 14 residues. Germline CDR1 MNHEY, CDR2 SMNVEV (reference sequence). For the CDR3, the DNA is TGTGCCAGCAGTTTATGGGCGATGAACACTGAAGCTTTCTTT. It is translated as CASSLWAMNTEAFF.

The chain uses TRBV6-6 and TRBJ1-2, with 12 bases matching TRBD1. The CDR3 sequence is 15 residues long. In germline, CDR1 is MNHNY, CDR2 SVGAGI (reference sequence). V trimming: 4 bases; J trimming: 5 bases; junction bases outside the gene matches: 5. The CDR3 loop is CASSLLGQGAYGYTF. CDR3 nucleotide sequence: TGTGCCAGCAGTTTGCTGGGACAGGGGGCGTATGGCTACACCTTC.

The chain joins TRBV19 to TRBJ2-2; tentative D call: TRBD1 (6 bases). This CDR3 spans 14 amino acids. CDR1 and CDR2 from the germline V gene are LNHDA and SQIVND (reference sequence). Trimming took off 7 bases at V and 7 bases at J, with 16 bases between the two ends. The CDR3 here is CASTGAQRVGELFF. Here the CDR3 DNA reads TGTGCCAGTACAGGGGCGCAAAGGGTCGGGGAGCTGTTTTTT.

CDR3 loop: CASSMTHRGTGMDQPQHF. In DNA, the CDR3 is TGTGCCAGTAGTATGACACATCGCGGGACAGGGATGGATCAGCCCCAGCATTTT. The chain links TRBV19 to TRBJ1-5, with TRBD1 matching 9 bases. This CDR3 spans 18 amino acids. Unmatched junction bases numbered 14, after V lost 3 bases and J lost 5 bases. Per the germline V gene, CDR1 is LNHDA and CDR2 is SQIVND (reference sequence). Together with reference TRBV19 and TRBJ1-5, the CDR3 gives the full variable domain: DGGITQSPKYLFRKEGQNVTLSCEQNLNHDAMYWYRQDPGQGLRLIYYSQIVNDFQKGDIAEGYSVSREKKESFPLTVTSAQKNPTAFYLCASSMTHRGTGMDQPQHFGDGTRLSIL.

The chain links TRBV5-4 to TRBJ1-1; possibly TRBD1 for D (6 bases). The CDR3 sequence is 11 residues long. Germline CDR1 reads SGHNT; CDR2 reads YYREEE (reference sequence). V was shortened by 4 bases and J by 8 bases, with 9 bases between the two germline ends. The CDR3 coding sequence is TGTGCCAGCAGCGTTGGGACAGAAGCTTTCTTT. Translated: CASSVGTEAFF.